The 9 T cell receptor beta chains below were found in one sample sequenced in a study of T cells in pancreatic ductal adenocarcinoma. The selected patients with pancreatic ductal adenocarcinoma had surgery but no neoadjuvant therapy. The table came from immunoSEQ multiplex PCR; TCRdb's copy has only in-frame clones and leaves some out. This repertoire shows over 90,000 clones, roughly 96% found once; its top ten account for roughly 3%. The sequencing sample was made of PBMCs. All receptors come from a human donor with pancreatic ductal adenocarcinoma.

The chain couples TRBV28 to TRBJ1-5; D is unresolved. The V end was cut by 3 bases, the J end by 11 bases, with 8 bases between. In germline, CDR1 is MDHEN, CDR2 SYDVKM. The CDR3 totals 11 residues. The CDR3 nucleotides are TGTGCCAGCAGTTTTAGTCGGGCCCAGCATTTT. The encoded protein is CASSFSRAQHF. Complete variable domain (other parts from reference TRBV28 and TRBJ1-5): DVKVTQSSRYLVKRTGEKVFLECVQDMDHENMFWYRQDPGLGLRLIYFSYDVKMKEKGDIPEGYSVSREKKERFSLILESASTNQTSMYLCASSFSRAQHFGDGTRLSIL.

The chain uses TRBV18 and TRBJ1-1; D unresolved. The V gene's germline CDR1 is KGHSH and CDR2 LQKENI. The CDR3 is 13 residues long. V was shortened by 3 bases and J by 5 bases, with 10 bases between the two germline ends. Here the CDR3 reads CASSPSPPTEAFF. The CDR3, as DNA: TGTGCCAGCTCACCGAGTCCACCTACTGAAGCTTTCTTT.

The chain joins TRBV2 to TRBJ2-2, with TRBD2 matching over 7 bases. The CDR3 covers 14 residues. Germline V CDR1 and CDR2: SNHLY, FYNNEI. The junction had 3 bases not matched to a gene; V was cut back by 7 bases and J by 1 base. CDR3 loop: CASMSSGNTGELFF. CDR3 bases: TGTGCCAGCATGTCTAGCGGGAACACCGGGGAGCTGTTTTTT.

CDR3 sequence reads: CASSLGTGGEQFF. DNA of the CDR3: TGCGCCAGCAGCTTGGGGACCGGGGGGGAGCAGTTCTTC. The chain combines TRBV5-1 with TRBJ2-1, with TRBD2 matching over 7 bases. This CDR3 contains 13 residues. Germline V CDR1 and CDR2: SGHRS, YFSETQ. Trimming at V came to 0 bases and at J to 10 bases, leaving 4 bases not matched to a gene.

The rearrangement uses TRBV30 and TRBJ1-2, with D uncertain. V gave up 4 bases and J gave up 8 bases, with 14 bases separating them. The CDR3 covers 12 residues. Germline V gene lookup returns CDR1 GTSNPN and CDR2 SVGIG (reference sequence). This chain's CDR3 is CAWTPRTGGYTF. The CDR3 DNA reads TGTGCCTGGACCCCTCGGACGGGGGGCTACACCTTC. Drawing the rest from reference TRBV30 and TRBJ1-2, the complete variable domain is SQTIHQWPATLVQPVGSPLSLECTVEGTSNPNLYWYRQAAGRGLQLLFYSVGIGQISSEVPQNLSASRPQDRQFILSSKKLLLSDSGFYLCAWTPRTGGYTFGSGTRLTVV.

The J gene is TRBJ2-5, the V gene TRBV6-5, with 10 bases matching TRBD1. The V gene's germline CDR1 is MNHEY and CDR2 SVGAGI. V shed 9 bases and J 3 bases; nucleotides not matched to a gene: 10. The CDR3 covers 15 residues. The CDR3 sequence is CASARTGTGEETQYF. The CDR3 region has the DNA TGTGCCAGTGCCCGAACCGGGACAGGGGAAGAGACCCAGTACTTC.

This chain uses TRBV6-4 with TRBJ2-3; no reliable D call. The ends were cut back, 8 bases at V and 3 bases at J, with 15 bases in the middle. CDR1 is MRHNA, CDR2 SNTAGT, per germline. The CDR3 spans 14 residues. The CDR3: CASPWSDPTDTQYF. CDR3 sequence (DNA): TGTGCCAGCCCTTGGAGTGACCCGACAGATACGCAGTATTTT.

Written as DNA, the CDR3 is TGCGCCAGCAGCTTGGTGGGGGGGTCCGAGCAGTACTTC. Residues: CASSLVGGSEQYF. The V gene is TRBV5-1, the J gene TRBJ2-7; 7 bases are shared with TRBD2. Germline assignment: CDR1 SGHRS and CDR2 YFSETQ. This CDR3 has 13 amino acids. With V trimmed by 0 bases and J by 6 bases, 3 bases remained unmatched.

This sequence joins TRBV4-2 and TRBJ2-7; TRBD2 matches 9 bases. Trimming at V came to 0 bases and at J to 2 bases, leaving 5 bases not matched to a gene. The CDR3 loop spans 16 amino acids. From germline, CDR1 is LGHNA and CDR2 YNFKEQ. CDR3 region: CASSQDPRLAAYEQYF. CDR3 coding DNA: TGTGCCAGCAGCCAAGATCCAAGACTAGCGGCCTACGAGCAGTACTTC.